The rows below give T cell receptor beta chains drawn from one sample of a study of CD8 T cells in ankylosing spondylitis. TCRdb reprocessed the 5' RACE reads with MiXCR, giving one entry per CDR3 protein. The sample carries 200,000 or so distinct CDR3 sequences, 15% to 20% recorded once. The source material was blood, either unsorted or a sorted T cell fraction (not recorded which). These TCRs come from a male donor under 30 with ankylosing spondylitis or in good health (not recorded which). CDR3s include the opening cysteine and the closing phenylalanine or tryptophan.

V gene	J gene	CDR3 protein
TRBV12-5	TRBJ2-2	CASGKVTGELFF
TRBV29-1	TRBJ2-3	CSVGGTGSTDTQYF
TRBV29-1	TRBJ2-2	CSAEWGGSTGELFF
TRBV5-1	TRBJ2-3	CASSAQGIPDTQYF
TRBV3-1	TRBJ2-7	CASSQGRIYEQYF
TRBV10-3	TRBJ1-2	CAISEAGGYGYTF
TRBV20-1	TRBJ1-1	CSAREQGAHWWTEAFF
TRBV24-1	TRBJ2-5	CATSDPGDGGETQYF
TRBV24-1	TRBJ2-5	CATSEDRGETQYF
TRBV10-3	TRBJ2-3	CAISGAGKDTQYF
TRBV18	TRBJ2-2	CASSTIVAGGSGELFF
TRBV3-1	TRBJ2-3	CASSQYLRESTDTQYF
TRBV2	TRBJ2-3	CASSYGPEGQYF
TRBV19	TRBJ2-5	CASSIGRRTQETQYF
TRBV4-3	TRBJ2-2	CASSQETGSNTGELFF
TRBV7-9	TRBJ2-5	CASGQNLQETQYF
TRBV5-1	TRBJ2-7	CASSLQGSSYEQYF
TRBV7-6	TRBJ2-1	CASSHSTSFNEQFF
TRBV12-5	TRBJ1-5	CASGLGGGSNQPQHF
TRBV12-3/TRBV12-4	TRBJ1-1	CASSPWGARATEAFF
TRBV12-3/TRBV12-4	TRBJ2-3	CASSYHRESTDTQYF
TRBV6-5	TRBJ2-1	CASSLPSNEQFF
TRBV7-8	TRBJ2-1	CASSLGMLAEQFF
TRBV6-5	TRBJ2-7	CASSLQGVAYEQYF
TRBV20-1	TRBJ2-1	CSASLAGGHEQFF
TRBV20-1	TRBJ2-1	CSARTSGSYNEQFF
TRBV12-3/TRBV12-4	TRBJ2-2	CASSRDYPNTGELFF
TRBV12-3/TRBV12-4	TRBJ2-7	CASRQNRGGLTYEQYF
TRBV20-1	TRBJ1-5	CSAGDRGRGGQPQHF
TRBV4-1	TRBJ1-5	CASSQDSFQPQHF
TRBV10-3	TRBJ1-4	CAITVTLNEKLFF
TRBV6-5	TRBJ2-5	CASRLSGTGGAKTQYF
TRBV20-1	TRBJ1-6	CSARDSGFGGNNSPLHF
TRBV6-5	TRBJ1-3	CASSYTSIEGQVSGNTIYF
TRBV12-3/TRBV12-4	TRBJ2-1	CATSILRVENEQFF
TRBV10-3	TRBJ2-7	CAIGLAGGYEQYF
TRBV20-1	TRBJ2-3	CSAKLGGESDTQYF
TRBV27	TRBJ2-1	CASSSFPRGEQFF
TRBV5-1	TRBJ2-1	CASAPTNRLAGHNEQFF
TRBV5-6	TRBJ2-7	CASSRRTDYPYEQYF
TRBV2	TRBJ2-1	CASSAGAPKQFF
TRBV4-1	TRBJ2-1	CASSRVGSGQGGFGQFF
TRBV7-2	TRBJ2-1	CASSLGEGLAGLNEQFF
TRBV12-3/TRBV12-4	TRBJ2-5	CASSLFQETQYF
TRBV7-2	TRBJ2-1	CASSSGIAGGPGDNEQFF
TRBV15	TRBJ1-5	CATSSFGQPQHF
TRBV6-1	TRBJ2-1	CATSESGRAHEQFF
TRBV3-1	TRBJ1-1	CASSLDPQEAFF
TRBV10-3	TRBJ2-3	CAIREGLTDTQYF
TRBV29-1	TRBJ1-2	CSVEAAVQGNSYGYTF
TRBV20-1	TRBJ2-2	CSARDLSNTGELFF
TRBV9	TRBJ2-1	CASSVSGRYNEQFF
TRBV9	TRBJ2-7	CASSVSGSRAYEQYF
TRBV29-1	TRBJ2-1	CSPQGLLDNEQFF
TRBV12-5	TRBJ2-3	CASGLFPLSTDTQYF
TRBV29-1	TRBJ2-2	CSVERGLGSGELFF
TRBV20-1	TRBJ2-5	CSAGGETQYF
TRBV6-5	TRBJ2-7	CASSTGSEQYF
TRBV4-1	TRBJ2-2	CASSQDGDTYTGELFF